These 13 T cell receptor beta chains share one sample of origin, sequenced in a study of regulatory T cells in long-lasting Graves disease. Researchers made TCR beta libraries by using iRepertoire HTBI primers and running Arm-PCR on CDR3 regions. Via MiXCR, TCRdb re-called the multiplex PCR reads, giving one row per CDR3 protein. Here the sample spans over 650,000 distinct CDR3 sequences, 25% to 35% being singletons. Noted time point: persistent/refractory GD, antithyroid drugs over 5 years with positive TRAb. After RNA was extracted from PBMCs, the TCR library was made from it. Sequenced here: peripheral blood mononuclear cells (PBMCs), sampled when the disease was refractory, from a patient treated with antithyroid drugs. The receptors come from a female donor with Graves disease.

This clonotype was recorded at least ten times. The genes are TRBV12-3 or TRBV12-4 and TRBJ2-5; possible D gene TRBD2, 6 bases. The CDR3 is made up of 14 amino acids. Trimming cost V 5 bases and J 4 bases, with 14 bases left between them. The CDR3 here is CASSRGTGGETQYF. The DNA for the CDR3 is TGTGCCAGCAGTCGGGGGACCGGGGGAGAGACCCAGTACTTC.

V usage is TRBV10-3 and J usage is TRBJ1-4; 8 nucleotides agree with TRBD1. The CDR3 extends over 15 amino acids. With V trimmed by 2 bases and J by 7 bases, 6 bases remained unmatched. From germline, CDR1 is ENHRY and CDR2 SYGVKD. The DNA for the CDR3 is TGTGCCATCAGTGAGACAGGGGGACGGGGTGAAAAACTGTTTTTT. It encodes CAISETGGRGEKLFF.

The V and J genes are TRBV9 and TRBJ1-1, with D perhaps matching TRBD1 (5 bases). The germline gives CDR1 SGDLS, CDR2 YYNGEE. This CDR3 contains 15 residues. Trimming took 4 bases from V and 1 from J, leaving 14 bases between them. In nucleotides, the CDR3 is TGTGCCAGCAGCCCCAGGAGGGGTGGGAACACTGAAGCTTTCTTT. Translating gives CASSPRRGGNTEAFF.

The sample holds a few counts of this clonotype. The V call is TRBV18, the J call TRBJ2-5; 11 bases line up with TRBD2. Germline lookup yields CDR1 KGHSH and CDR2 LQKENI. Germline trimming cut 4 bases from V and 5 bases from J; bases unmatched to any gene: 3. The CDR3 contains 14 residues. The CDR3 reads CASSQLAGAETQYF. The CDR3 bases are TGTGCCAGCTCACAACTAGCGGGAGCGGAGACCCAGTACTTC.

The rearrangement links TRBV7-3 to TRBJ2-3, with 11 bases fitting TRBD2. V dropped 5 bases and J dropped 2; count of bases not matched to a gene: 9. The CDR3 loop spans 17 amino acids. Germline loops: CDR1 SGHTA, CDR2 FQGTGA. The CDR3 coding sequence is TGTGCCAGCAGCCGTGGGACTAGCGGAGAGATCACAGATACGCAGTATTTT. Its translation: CASSRGTSGEITDTQYF. The variable domain in full, with the rest retrieved from reference TRBV7-3 and TRBJ2-3, is GAGVSQTPSNKVTEKGKYVELRCDPISGHTALYWYRQSLGQGPEFLIYFQGTGAADDSGLPNDRFFAVRPEGSVSTLKIQRTERGDSAVYLCASSRGTSGEITDTQYFGPGTRLTVL.

This clonotype was seen many times. The V call is TRBV5-6, the J call TRBJ1-1; 11 nucleotides line up with TRBD1. The CDR3 sequence is 14 residues long. V lost 7 bases, J lost 5 bases, and 7 bases stayed unmatched. Germline CDR1 reads SGHDT; CDR2 reads YYEEEE. DNA for the CDR3: TGTGCCAGCGCAAGGACAGGGGGCGTGACTGAAGCTTTCTTT. Its protein is CASARTGGVTEAFF.

This clonotype was observed a few times. The chain carries TRBV20-1 and TRBJ1-6, with 8 bases identical to TRBD1. Trimming at V came to 6 bases and at J to 8 bases, leaving 9 bases not matched to a gene. This CDR3 has 14 residues. CDR1 is DFQATT and CDR2 is SNEGSKA in the germline V gene (reference sequence). CDR3 nucleotide sequence: TGCAGTGCCGGGACAGGACAACATGATTCACCCCTCCACTTT. This gives the protein CSAGTGQHDSPLHF.

The rearrangement joins TRBV18 to TRBJ2-7; D possibly matches TRBD1 or TRBD2 (5 bases each). Germline V gives CDR1 KGHSH, CDR2 LQKENI. The CDR3 has 13 amino acids. V lost 8 bases, J lost 0 bases, and 11 bases lay in between. The CDR3 loop reads CASERGNSYEQYF. CDR3 DNA sequence: TGTGCCAGCGAACGGGGCAACTCCTACGAGCAGTACTTC. The entire variable domain, with the rest obtained from reference TRBV18 and TRBJ2-7, is as follows: NAGVMQNPRHLVRRRGQEARLRCSPMKGHSHVYWYRQLPEEGLKFMVYLQKENIIDESGMPKERFSAEFPKEGPSILRIQQVVRGDSAAYFCASERGNSYEQYFGPGTRLTVT.

The CDR3 sequence is CASSRGGPYNSPLHF. The CDR3 DNA reads as TGCGCCAGCAGCCGAGGGGGTCCCTATAATTCACCCCTCCACTTT. The chain uses TRBV5-1 and TRBJ1-6; a possible D gene is TRBD1 (6 bases). Germline V CDR1 and CDR2: SGHRS, YFSETQ. Trimming left V 4 bases short and J 2 bases short, with 10 bases between. CDR3 length: 15 amino acids.

V usage is TRBV6-2 or TRBV6-3 and J usage is TRBJ1-3; TRBD1 might be the D (5 bases). V gave up 4 bases and J gave up 1 base, with 14 bases separating them. CDR1 and CDR2 (germline): MNHEY, SVGEGT. The CDR3 covers 16 residues. Written as DNA, the CDR3 is TGTGCCAGCAGTTCCCCTGGGACCAGGTCTGGAAACACCATATATTTT. This encodes CASSSPGTRSGNTIYF.

This clonotype was seen more than once but under ten times. The V and J genes are TRBV27 and TRBJ2-5; D remains unclear. Trimming stripped 1 base from V and 0 bases from J, with 21 bases between. The CDR3 covers 19 residues. CDR1 and CDR2 (germline): MNHEY, SMNVEV (reference sequence). This CDR3 reads CASSLYPPTGLDNQETQYF. For the CDR3, the DNA is TGTGCCAGCAGTTTATACCCCCCGACTGGGCTAGACAACCAAGAGACCCAGTACTTC.

The chain recombines TRBV6-1 with TRBJ1-1, with a weak D call TRBD1 (5 bases). From germline, CDR1 is MNHNS and CDR2 SASEGT. The ends were cut back, 6 bases at V and 2 bases at J, with 13 bases in the middle. The CDR3 sequence is 14 residues long. CDR3 region: CASRGGGDNTEAFF. The CDR3 coding sequence is TGTGCCAGCAGGGGGGGGGGGGATAACACTGAAGCTTTCTTT.

This clonotype showed up just a few times. The chain combines TRBV7-2 with TRBJ2-1; 7 bases line up with TRBD2. The junction had 19 bases not matched to a gene; V was cut back by 5 bases and J by 6 bases. This CDR3 has 18 amino acids. CDR1 is SGHTA and CDR2 is FQGNSA in the germline V gene. The CDR3: CASSLSPSGRLFGNEQFF. The CDR3 DNA sequence: TGTGCCAGCAGCCTAAGTCCTAGCGGAAGGTTGTTCGGCAATGAGCAGTTCTTC. The variable domain in full, with the rest retrieved from reference TRBV7-2 and TRBJ2-1, is GAGVSQSPSNKVTEKGKDVELRCDPISGHTALYWYRQSLGQGLEFLIYFQGNSAPDKSGLPSDRFSAERTGGSVSTLTIQRTQQEDSAVYLCASSLSPSGRLFGNEQFFGPGTRLTVL.